This T cell receptor beta chain was recorded in a study of blood T cell repertoires in COVID-19. Study as a whole: Material from acute and convalescent COVID-19 was sourced from the United States, Italy and Spain.

Germline CDR1 reads LNHDA; CDR2 reads SQIVND (reference sequence). Trimming took 4 bases from V and 13 from J, leaving 14 bases between them. The CDR3 extends over 12 amino acids. In the source study's methods: Using reference gene primer amplification, nucleated cell counts were estimated. The method was immunoSEQ multiplex PCR; TCRdb's version includes in-frame clones alone and lacks a portion of them. V and J calls and clone size follow that table, whereas D and trimming were derived from the DNA. The table lists about 150,000 clones, approximately 92% of them singletons. V gene TRBV19 combines with J gene TRBJ2-1, with D maybe TRBD2 (5 bases). The sample taken for sequencing was peripheral blood. The source of this sequence is a woman aged 55-69 years with active COVID-19. CDR3 sequence: CASSTYRDVQFF. CDR3 bases: TGTGCCAGTAGTACCTACCGGGATGTTCAGTTCTTC. The full variable domain, completed using reference TRBV19 and TRBJ2-1, is DGGITQSPKYLFRKEGQNVTLSCEQNLNHDAMYWYRQDPGQGLRLIYYSQIVNDFQKGDIAEGYSVSREKKESFPLTVTSAQKNPTAFYLCASSTYRDVQFFGPGTRLTVL.